This T cell receptor beta chain was identified during a study of patients and donors after allogeneic stem cell transplantation. Per the germline V gene, CDR1 is LNHDA and CDR2 is SQIVND (reference sequence). V shed 2 bases, J shed 8 bases, and the junction held 6 bases outside the gene matches. This CDR3 is 14 amino acids long. TCRdb analysed the RT-PCR reads with MiXCR anew, one entry per CDR3 protein. Among roughly 200,000 distinct CDR3 sequences listed, around two fifths were seen once. Sequencing input: blood, either unsorted or a sorted T cell fraction (not recorded which). The rearrangement uses TRBV19 and TRBJ2-1; 7 bases are shared with TRBD1. The receptor comes from a human donor who was either an allogeneic HSCT recipient or a stem cell or donor lymphocyte infusion donor (not recorded which). It is not recorded whose cells these are; they may come from a transplant donor. Written as DNA, the CDR3 is TGTGCCAGTAGTATAAGGGGGCTAGCCGATGAGCAGTTCTTC. Protein product: CASSIRGLADEQFF.